This T cell receptor (beta chain) was sequenced for a study of T cell responses to AZD1222 COVID-19 vaccine. Study results and caveats: Across the whole spike, CD4 TCRs peaked at regions 160-218 and 743-854. The donors showed a predominance of white British ancestry and of females, with possible underestimation of clonal diversity. Breadth and depth of Spike-specific TCRs rose after two AZD1222 doses.

As to this clone: Its antigen is still unknown.

The protocol was immunoSEQ multiplex PCR, while the TCRdb copy is restricted to in-frame clones and leaves out a portion. The profile shows 150,000 or so clones, approximately 93% of them singletons. CDR1 and CDR2 from the germline V gene are LNHDA and SQIVND (reference sequence). V shed 7 bases and J shed 12 bases, with 25 bases lying between them. The CDR3 loop spans 15 amino acids. The receptor was isolated from an adult who received the AZD1222 COVID-19 vaccine. The chain carries TRBV19 and TRBJ2-1, with D unclear. Sequenced here: peripheral blood, sampled 28 days after the second AZD1222 dose. CDR3 in DNA: TGTGCCAGTACCGAGGTCCACGTAGAGACCAAAGGGCAGTTCTTC. This gives the protein CASTEVHVETKGQFF.